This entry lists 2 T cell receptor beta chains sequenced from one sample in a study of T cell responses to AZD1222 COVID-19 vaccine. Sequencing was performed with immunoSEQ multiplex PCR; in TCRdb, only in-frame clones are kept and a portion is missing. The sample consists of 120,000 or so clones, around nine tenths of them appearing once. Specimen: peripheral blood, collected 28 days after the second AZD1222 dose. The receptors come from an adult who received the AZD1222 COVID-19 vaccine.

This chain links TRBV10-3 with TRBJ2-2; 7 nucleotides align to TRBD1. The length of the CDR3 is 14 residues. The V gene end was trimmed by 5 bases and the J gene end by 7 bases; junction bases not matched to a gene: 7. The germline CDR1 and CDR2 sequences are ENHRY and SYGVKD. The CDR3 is CAISMTGQGGELFF. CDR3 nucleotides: TGTGCCATCAGTATGACAGGGCAGGGCGGGGAGCTGTTTTTT.

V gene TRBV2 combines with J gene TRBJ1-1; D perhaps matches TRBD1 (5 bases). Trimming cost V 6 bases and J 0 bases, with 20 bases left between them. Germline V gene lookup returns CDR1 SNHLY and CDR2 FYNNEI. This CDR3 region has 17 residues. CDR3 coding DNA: TGTGCCAGCAGAGACAGTCTTTCCCTATTAATGAACACTGAAGCTTTCTTT. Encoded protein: CASRDSLSLLMNTEAFF.